Below are 7 T cell receptor beta chains sequenced from a single sample in a study of cytomegalovirus exposure and HLA in healthy donors. Primers for the PCR totalled 60 Vbeta and 13 Jbeta. Clones were sequenced by immunoSEQ multiplex PCR, and TCRdb holds only the in-frame ones, with some missing. This table has approximately 110,000 clones, approximately 80% appearing once. Sequenced: PBMCs. These receptors were obtained from a human donor in good health.

V gene TRBV18 combines with J gene TRBJ1-2; perhaps TRBD1 as D (5 bases). This CDR3 comprises 13 residues. V was clipped by 2 bases and J by 8 bases, with 12 bases between them. Germline V lookup: CDR1 KGHSH, CDR2 LQKENI. CDR3 sequence: CASSPSSGYGYTF. The CDR3 coding sequence is TGTGCCAGCTCACCATCATCAGGGTACGGCTACACCTTC.

The chain links TRBV6-1 to TRBJ1-1, with D possibly being TRBD1 (5 bases). V gave up 0 bases and J gave up 5 bases, with 19 bases separating them. CDR1 and CDR2 from the germline V gene are MNHNS and SASEGT. This CDR3 is built from 17 residues. This chain's CDR3 is CASSEAHDGGRRTEAFF. CDR3 DNA: TGTGCCAGCAGTGAAGCTCATGACGGGGGAAGGAGGACTGAAGCTTTCTTT.

The chain combines TRBV11-2 with TRBJ2-3; 8 positions agree with TRBD2. Unmatched junction bases numbered 3, after V lost 1 base and J lost 3 bases. Per germline, CDR1 SGHAT and CDR2 FQNNGV. CDR3 length equals 15 residues. CDR3 nucleotide sequence: TGTGCCAGCAGCTTAGGGGGCGGGAGGACAGATACGCAGTATTTT. It yields the protein CASSLGGGRTDTQYF.

The chain uses TRBV6-5 and TRBJ2-7; TRBD2 aligns across 7 bases. CDR1 MNHEY and CDR2 SVGAGI come from the germline V gene. V gave up 6 bases and J gave up 3 bases; unmatched junction bases: 8. The CDR3 has 14 residues. CDR3 residues: CASSFPGGGYEQYF. As DNA, the CDR3 is TGTGCCAGCAGCTTCCCTGGGGGGGGCTACGAGCAGTACTTC.

This clone was counted only a few times. The rearrangement links TRBV11-2 to TRBJ2-2; 9 bases agree with TRBD1. Germline CDR1 is SGHAT and CDR2 is FQNNGV. The ends lost 3 bases at V and 2 bases at J; junction bases unmatched: 10. CDR3 length equals 18 residues. CDR3 sequence (DNA): TGTGCCAGCAGCTTTAGACCTGCGACAGGGGGAAACACCGGGGAGCTGTTTTTT. It specifies CASSFRPATGGNTGELFF.

This rearrangement joins TRBV6-5 to TRBJ2-1, with a tentative D call TRBD2 (6 bases). This CDR3 is 14 amino acids long. Germline CDR1 MNHEY, CDR2 SVGAGI. V dropped 5 bases and J dropped 4 bases, with 12 bases sitting between them. The DNA for the CDR3 is TGTGCCAGCAGTGAAATTGGGGGGTACAATGAGCAGTTCTTC. The encoded protein is CASSEIGGYNEQFF.

Here the CDR3 reads CASSYRGNSYGYTF. In DNA, the CDR3 is TGTGCCAGCAGTTACCGGGGGAATAGCTATGGCTACACCTTC. The J gene is TRBJ1-2, the V gene TRBV6-5; the D gene is possibly TRBD1 (5 bases). The germline V and J ends were trimmed by 2 bases and 4 bases, with 11 bases remaining between them. In germline, CDR1 is MNHEY, CDR2 SVGAGI. CDR3 length: 14 residues.